This T cell receptor beta chain was profiled in a study of vaccination effects on CD4 cells after COVID-19. As for the study in general: Each participant received a vaccine that was either BNT162b2 or mRNA-1273, given as two doses. PBMC were cultured at around 2 million per well with 9 to 10 IU/ml IL-2 and 9.5 to 10 ug/ml peptides.

V lost 3 bases and J lost 1; bases outside the gene matches: 6. This CDR3 is built from 16 residues. Germline V lookup: CDR1 KGHSH, CDR2 LQKENI. Profiled with immunoSEQ multiplex PCR; TCRdb holds only in-frame clones, not every one. Among more than 45,000 clones, 60% to 85% were seen once, and the ten largest hold approximately 3%. CD4+ T cell isolation took place after less than 13 days of culture. A word on this clone: Antigen specificity is unknown.

The TCR sequence derives from a human donor who received a COVID-19 vaccine. The starting material was CD4+ T cells from PBMCs cultured without peptide, obtained before COVID-19 vaccination. The chain employs TRBV18 and TRBJ1-2, with TRBD1 identical over 9 bases. The CDR3 DNA reads TGTGCCAGCTCACCTCCCGGGACAGGGTTTAACTATGGCTACACCTTC. Protein sequence: CASSPPGTGFNYGYTF.